This T cell receptor (beta chain) derives from a study of CD4+ T cells in melanoma. CDR1 is SGHRS, CDR2 YFSETQ, per germline. V lost 4 bases, J lost 4 bases, and 11 bases lay in between. This CDR3 region has 13 residues. As regards this clone: What it binds is not known.

Study-level points and caveats: CD8+ T cell, macrophage and B cell function reportedly correlated with neoantigen-specific CD4+ T cells.

TCRdb's copy holds only in-frame clones and misses some; the assay was immunoSEQ multiplex PCR. Seen here are around 10,000 clones, approximately 71% observed once, and the top ten hold approximately 10%. The sequenced sample consisted of cells from a culture (not recorded whether cultured in vitro). This receptor was obtained from a human donor with melanoma. The chain joins TRBV5-1 to TRBJ2-5; either TRBD1 or TRBD2 may fit D (5 bases each). The CDR3 here is CASSRDRGETQYF. CDR3 nucleotide sequence: TGCGCCAGCAGCCGGGACCGGGGAGAGACCCAGTACTTC.